The sequence of this T cell receptor beta chain was determined in a study of blood T cell repertoires in COVID-19. Overall study: T cells, B-cell-depleted T cells, or PBMCs provided the cDNA or gDNA that served as material.

Using immunoSEQ multiplex PCR, the repertoire was profiled, and TCRdb retains in-frame clones only, with some absent. The sample contains about 260,000 clones, around nine tenths of which appear only once. The V gene's germline CDR1 is LGHNA and CDR2 YSLEER. Trimming removed 8 bases from V and 0 bases from J; junction bases left unmatched: 6. The CDR3 length is 15 residues. The chain carries TRBV4-3 and TRBJ2-1; 8 nucleotides align to TRBD2. This receptor was identified in a man between 40 and 49 years old who had recovered from COVID-19. Specimen: peripheral blood. CDR3 residues: CASAERGSSYNEQFF. DNA for the CDR3: TGCGCCAGCGCTGAGCGGGGGAGCTCCTACAATGAGCAGTTCTTC.